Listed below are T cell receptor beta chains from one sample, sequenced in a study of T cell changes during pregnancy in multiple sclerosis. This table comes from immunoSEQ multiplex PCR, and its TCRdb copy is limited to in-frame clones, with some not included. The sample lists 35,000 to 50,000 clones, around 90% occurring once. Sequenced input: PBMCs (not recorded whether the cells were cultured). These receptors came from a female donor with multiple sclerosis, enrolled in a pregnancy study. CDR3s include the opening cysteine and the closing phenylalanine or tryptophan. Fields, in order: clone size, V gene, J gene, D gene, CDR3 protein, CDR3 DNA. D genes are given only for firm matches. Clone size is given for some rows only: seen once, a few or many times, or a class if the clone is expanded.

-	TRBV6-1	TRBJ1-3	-	CAGGTSSGNTIYF	TGTGCAGGAGGGACTAGCTCTGGAAACACCATATATTTT
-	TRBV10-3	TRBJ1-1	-	CAISTDGEAFF	TGTGCCATCAGTACCGACGGTGAAGCTTTCTTT
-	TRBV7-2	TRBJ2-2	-	CASSPKRVNTGELFF	TGTGCCAGCAGCCCAAAGCGGGTGAACACCGGGGAGCTGTTTTTT
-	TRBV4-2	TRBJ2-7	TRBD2	CASSLSGTSGPYEQYF	TGTGCCAGCAGCCTTTCCGGGACTAGCGGGCCATACGAGCAGTACTTC
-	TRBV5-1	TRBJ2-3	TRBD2	CASSLGLATDTQYF	TGCGCCAGCAGCTTGGGACTAGCCACAGATACGCAGTATTTT
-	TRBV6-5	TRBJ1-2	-	CASSKGAANYGYTF	TGTGCCAGCAGCAAAGGGGCAGCTAACTATGGCTACACCTTC
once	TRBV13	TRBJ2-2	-	CASSLITGGTGELFF	TGTGCCAGCAGCTTAATCACTGGCGGGACCGGGGAGCTGTTTTTT
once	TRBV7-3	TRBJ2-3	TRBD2	CASSLSASGSTDTQYF	TGTGCCAGCAGCTTAAGTGCTAGCGGGAGTACAGATACGCAGTATTTT
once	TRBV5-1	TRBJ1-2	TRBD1	CASSFGQGAGYTF	TGCGCCAGCAGCTTCGGACAGGGCGCTGGCTACACCTTC
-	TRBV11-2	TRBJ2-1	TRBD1	CASSQGDIGDNEQFF	TGTGCCAGCAGTCAGGGGGACATTGGTGACAATGAGCAGTTCTTC
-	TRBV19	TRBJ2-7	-	CASSPGGSRSYEQYF	TGTGCCAGTAGTCCGGGGGGCAGCCGCTCCTACGAGCAGTACTTC
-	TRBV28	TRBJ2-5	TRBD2	CASSFGGGYQETQYF	TGTGCCAGCAGTTTTGGCGGGGGGTACCAAGAGACCCAGTACTTC
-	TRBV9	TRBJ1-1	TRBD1	CASSAPTTGDSWGTEAFF	TGTGCCAGCAGCGCACCGACTACAGGGGACTCCTGGGGCACTGAAGCTTTCTTT
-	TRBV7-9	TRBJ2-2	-	CASSLAAPDTGELFF	TGTGCCAGCAGCTTAGCTGCTCCGGACACCGGGGAGCTGTTTTTT
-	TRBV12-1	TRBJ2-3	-	CASSFGVPKRTSTDTQYF	TGTGCCAGCAGCTTTGGGGTCCCGAAGAGAACTAGCACAGATACGCAGTATTTT
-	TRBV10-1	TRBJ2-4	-	CASSDRGLTSNIQYF	TGCGCCAGCAGTGACCGTGGGCTGACTAGTAACATTCAGTACTTC
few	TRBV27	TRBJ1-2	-	CASSLSWVADYGYTF	TGTGCCAGCAGTTTATCGTGGGTCGCGGACTATGGCTACACCTTC
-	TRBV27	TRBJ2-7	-	CASSRAPGPSYYEQYF	TGTGCCAGCAGTCGGGCCCCCGGCCCCTCCTACTACGAGCAGTACTTC
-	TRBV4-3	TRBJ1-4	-	CASSQDGSGGEKLFF	TGCGCCAGCAGCCAAGATGGGTCGGGGGGAGAAAAACTGTTTTTT
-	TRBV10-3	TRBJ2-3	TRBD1	CAISDPRGTGGVYTQYF	TGTGCCATCAGTGATCCTCGGGGGACAGGGGGCGTATATACGCAGTATTTT
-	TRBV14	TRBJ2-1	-	CASSQYFGTPGEQFF	TGTGCCAGCAGCCAATATTTCGGGACCCCCGGAGAGCAGTTCTTC
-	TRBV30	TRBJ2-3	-	CAWSVRTASTDTQYF	TGTGCCTGGAGTGTACGTACGGCTAGCACAGATACGCAGTATTTT
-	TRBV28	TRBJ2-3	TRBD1	CASTTGSTDTQYF	TGTGCCAGCACGACAGGGAGCACAGATACGCAGTATTTT
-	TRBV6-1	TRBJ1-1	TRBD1	CASTRQGEGTEAFF	TGTGCCAGCACCCGACAGGGTGAGGGCACTGAAGCTTTCTTT
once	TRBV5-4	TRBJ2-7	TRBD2	CASSFGSGIPTYEQYF	TGTGCCAGCAGCTTCGGTAGCGGGATTCCAACCTACGAGCAGTACTTC
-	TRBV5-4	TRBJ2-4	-	CASSLNRVVDIQYF	TGTGCCAGCAGCTTGAACAGGGTGGTAGACATTCAGTACTTC
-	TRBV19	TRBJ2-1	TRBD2	CASQTAGGRGNEQFF	TGTGCCAGTCAAACGGCGGGAGGGCGGGGCAATGAGCAGTTCTTC
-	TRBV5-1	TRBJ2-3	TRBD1	CASSFQGDGTDTQYF	TGCGCCAGCAGCTTCCAGGGGGACGGCACAGATACGCAGTATTTT
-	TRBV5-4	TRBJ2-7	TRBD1	CASSFAGGRGSYEQYF	TGTGCCAGCAGCTTCGCAGGGGGCCGCGGGTCCTACGAGCAGTACTTC
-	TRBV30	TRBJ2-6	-	CAWRAISSGANVLTF	TGTGCCTGGAGGGCAATTAGCTCTGGGGCCAACGTCCTGACTTTC
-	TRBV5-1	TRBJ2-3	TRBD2	CASSPIGRALDTQYF	TGCGCCAGCAGCCCCATCGGGAGGGCCCTGGATACGCAGTATTTT
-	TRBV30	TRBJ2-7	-	CAWAPRGRVYEQYF	TGTGCCTGGGCCCCCAGGGGCAGGGTTTACGAGCAGTACTTC
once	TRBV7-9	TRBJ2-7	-	CASSSHRREQYF	TGTGCCAGCAGCTCACACCGTAGGGAGCAGTACTTC
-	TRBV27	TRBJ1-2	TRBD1	CASSSRDRVNTF	TGTGCCAGCAGTTCCCGGGACAGGGTTAACACCTTC
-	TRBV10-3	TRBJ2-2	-	CAISESSRLGVGELFF	TGTGCCATCAGTGAGTCTAGCCGCCTCGGTGTCGGGGAGCTGTTTTTT
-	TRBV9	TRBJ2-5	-	CASGGGLGRGQETQYF	TGTGCCAGCGGTGGGGGGCTCGGTCGAGGACAAGAGACCCAGTACTTC
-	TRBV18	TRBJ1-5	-	CASSPNGRGAGNQPQHF	TGTGCCAGCTCACCCAACGGTAGGGGGGCCGGCAATCAGCCCCAGCATTTT
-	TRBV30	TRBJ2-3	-	CAWRDNGDTQYF	TGTGCCTGGAGGGACAATGGAGATACGCAGTATTTT
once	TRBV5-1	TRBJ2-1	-	CASSLEAASSYNEQFF	TGCGCCAGCAGCTTGGAAGCGGCTAGCTCCTACAATGAGCAGTTCTTC
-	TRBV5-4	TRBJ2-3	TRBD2	CASSPRTSGRGDTQYF	TGTGCCAGCAGCCCCCGGACTAGCGGGAGAGGGGATACGCAGTATTTT